These 20 T cell receptor beta chains came from one sample sequenced in a study of early T cells in non-severe SARS-CoV-2 infection. TCRdb used MiXCR to reprocess the 5' RACE reads, holding one entry per CDR3 protein. Of 75,000 to 100,000 distinct CDR3 sequences in the sample, approximately 17% were seen once. Sequenced material: whole blood. These receptors all come from an adult who was a healthcare worker with PCR-confirmed SARS-CoV-2 infection or an uninfected control (not recorded which).

The chain uses TRBV10-1 and TRBJ2-7; 13 nucleotides line up with TRBD2. The CDR3 is 16 amino acids. Germline loops: CDR1 WNHNN, CDR2 SYGVQD (reference sequence). Trimming took 5 bases from V and 3 from J; bases not matched to a gene: 7. The CDR3 reads CASSPGLAGENYEQYF. The CDR3 bases are TGCGCCAGCAGTCCCGGACTAGCGGGAGAGAACTACGAGCAGTACTTC.

This clonotype was seen a handful of times. Written as DNA, the CDR3 is TGTGCCACCAGTGATTTCGAGGTCAGGGGCGGCGGGGAGCTGTTTTTT. This sequence encodes CATSDFEVRGGGELFF. The V gene is TRBV24-1, the J gene TRBJ2-2, with D possibly TRBD1 on 6 matching bases. The germline CDR1 and CDR2 sequences are KGHDR and SFDVKD. The CDR3 runs to 16 residues. The V gene lost 1 base and the J gene lost 7 bases, with 15 bases spanning the gap.

The sample holds a few counts of this clonotype. CDR3 amino acids: CASRYGGGVYNEQFF. CDR3 nucleotide sequence: TGTGCCAGTAGATACGGCGGGGGAGTCTACAATGAGCAGTTCTTC. This chain connects TRBV19 to TRBJ2-1; the match to TRBD2 covers 7 bases. The germline gives CDR1 LNHDA, CDR2 SQIVND (reference sequence). This CDR3 has 15 amino acids. J was trimmed by 3 bases and V by 6 bases; bases with no gene match: 8.

This clonotype has just a few counts. V usage is TRBV9 and J usage is TRBJ2-5, with 7 bases matching TRBD1. The CDR3 contains 17 residues. Germline V gives CDR1 SGDLS, CDR2 YYNGEE. V lost 0 bases to trimming and J lost 4 bases; unmatched junction nucleotides: 12. Here the CDR3 reads CASSVDGAGGYRETQYF. CDR3 nucleotide sequence: TGTGCCAGCAGCGTAGACGGAGCAGGGGGATATCGAGAGACCCAGTACTTC.

This chain uses TRBV6-2 or TRBV6-3 with TRBJ2-1; D uncertain. Germline V gives CDR1 MNHEY, CDR2 SVGEGT. The CDR3 contains 15 residues. V lost 3 bases and J lost 3, with 12 bases in between. The CDR3 loop is CASSYSLVVYNEQFF. CDR3 nucleotides: TGTGCCAGCAGTTATTCTTTGGTTGTCTACAATGAGCAGTTCTTC.

In its sample, this clonotype was seen a few times. The chain uses TRBV12-3 or TRBV12-4 and TRBJ2-1; no reliable D call. The V end was cut by 1 base, the J end by 8 bases, with 9 bases between. CDR3 size: 13 residues. The CDR3 sequence is CASSLGLTDEQFF. The CDR3 region has the DNA TGTGCCAGCAGTTTAGGCCTTACCGATGAGCAGTTCTTC.

This chain links TRBV19 with TRBJ2-3, with 7 bases that match TRBD1. With V trimmed by 5 bases and J by 0 bases, 5 bases remained unmatched. CDR1 and CDR2 from the germline V gene are LNHDA and SQIVND (reference sequence). There are 15 residues in the CDR3. In nucleotides, the CDR3 is TGTGCCAGTAGTTCCCGGGACAGTAGCACAGATACGCAGTATTTT. As protein: CASSSRDSSTDTQYF.

The gene calls are TRBV7-6 and TRBJ1-1, with D maybe TRBD1 (6 bases). The CDR3 is made up of 13 amino acids. The V and J ends lost 6 bases and 4 bases respectively, with 12 bases between them. The germline gives CDR1 SGHVS, CDR2 FNYEAQ. This chain's CDR3 is CASRTTGITEAFF. CDR3 DNA: TGTGCCAGCAGAACTACAGGGATCACTGAAGCTTTCTTT.

This clonotype was counted a few times. V and J are TRBV5-1 and TRBJ2-5; the D is unclear. V was shortened by 2 bases and J by 1 base, with 6 bases between the two germline ends. Looked up from germline, CDR1 is SGHRS and CDR2 is YFSETQ. The length of the CDR3 is 13 residues. CDR3 nucleotides: TGCGCCAGCAGCTTACGGCCCCAAGAGACCCAGTACTTC. Translated: CASSLRPQETQYF.

The chain combines TRBV12-3 or TRBV12-4 with TRBJ1-1; possible D gene TRBD1, 6 bases. Trimming left V 0 bases short and J 5 bases short, with 19 bases between. The CDR3 loop spans 17 amino acids. The CDR3: CASSLAPWAGADTEAFF. DNA of the CDR3: TGTGCCAGCAGTTTAGCACCTTGGGCGGGGGCTGATACTGAAGCTTTCTTT.

This clonotype has only a few counts. The J gene is TRBJ2-5, the V gene TRBV7-2; no definite D call. The CDR3 has 12 residues. V lost 9 bases and J lost 0, with 8 bases in between. Germline V gives CDR1 SGHTA, CDR2 FQGNSA. This chain's CDR3 is CASAPDQETQYF. As DNA, the CDR3 is TGTGCCAGTGCGCCGGACCAAGAGACCCAGTACTTC.

This clonotype has only a few counts. The chain recombines TRBV28 with TRBJ1-1; D is ambiguous. The V end lost 10 bases, the J end lost 5 bases, and 11 bases lay between the germline ends. CDR1 and CDR2 (germline): MDHEN, SYDVKM. This CDR3 spans 11 amino acids. The CDR3 DNA reads TGTGCCACCAAAGGAGAAACTGAAGCTTTCTTT. Translating it yields CATKGETEAFF.

The chain has TRBV7-2 and TRBJ2-7; TRBD1 matches at 7 bases. Germline trimming cut 3 bases from V and 0 bases from J; bases unmatched to any gene: 8. The CDR3 is 16 residues long. CDR1 is SGHTA and CDR2 is FQGNSA in the germline V gene. CDR3 amino acids: CASSLISRGFSYEQYF. CDR3 DNA: TGTGCCAGCAGCTTGATCTCCAGGGGGTTCTCCTACGAGCAGTACTTC.

The DNA of the CDR3 is TGTGCCAGCAGGAAAGATCCAACTAATGAAAAACTGTTTTTT. Encoded protein: CASRKDPTNEKLFF. The rearrangement links TRBV6-5 to TRBJ1-4; D unresolved. V was pared by 6 bases and J by 0 bases, with 8 bases between. This CDR3 is built from 14 residues. Per germline, CDR1 MNHEY and CDR2 SVGAGI.

The CDR3 reads CASSLESNSWDGYTF. CDR3 DNA sequence: TGTGCCAGCAGCTTAGAGTCTAACAGTTGGGATGGCTACACCTTC. The V call is TRBV7-8, the J call TRBJ1-2; no definite D call. Germline V gene data show CDR1 as SGHVS and CDR2 as FQNEAQ. V was cut by 1 base and J by 6 bases, with 15 bases left in between. This CDR3 comprises 15 residues. Full variable domain (outside the CDR3, taken from reference TRBV7-8 and TRBJ1-2): GAGVSQSPRYKVAKRGQDVALRCDPISGHVSLFWYQQALGQGPEFLTYFQNEAQLDKSGLPSDRFFAERPEGSVSTLKIQRTQQEDSAVYLCASSLESNSWDGYTFGSGTRLTVV.

This clonotype was observed a handful of times. The rearrangement uses TRBV18 and TRBJ2-1; the match to TRBD2 covers 7 bases. Germline-derived CDR1 and CDR2 are KGHSH and LQKENI. V gave up 6 bases and J gave up 8 bases; unmatched junction bases: 13. The CDR3 has 15 amino acids. CDR3 nucleotide sequence: TGTGCCAGCTCGAGCGGGAAGGTGGCCCAGGATGAGCAGTTCTTC. As protein: CASSSGKVAQDEQFF.

This chain connects TRBV4-2 to TRBJ1-6; TRBD1 might be the D (5 bases). Per the germline V gene, CDR1 is LGHNA and CDR2 is YNFKEQ. Trimming removed 0 bases at V and 0 bases at J, with 9 bases between. The CDR3 has 17 residues. CDR3 sequence: CASSQERGGSYNSPLHF. The DNA of the CDR3 is TGTGCCAGCAGCCAAGAGAGGGGCGGCTCCTATAATTCACCCCTCCACTTT.

This clonotype has a count of ten or more. The V call is TRBV7-9, the J call TRBJ1-4; D might be TRBD1 (6 bases). CDR1 and CDR2 from the germline V gene are SEHNR and FQNEAQ (reference sequence). Trimming took 7 bases from V and 8 from J, leaving 20 bases between them. This CDR3 has 15 amino acids. CDR3 in DNA: TGTGCCAGCACGGGCCGGGGGCTTGGAAACGAAAAACTGTTTTTT. It yields the protein CASTGRGLGNEKLFF.

This clonotype was seen a handful of times. The genes are TRBV6-2 or TRBV6-3 and TRBJ2-5, with D perhaps being TRBD1 or TRBD2 (5 bases each). CDR1 is MNHEY and CDR2 is SVGEGT in the germline V gene. The V end was cut by 4 bases, the J end by 0 bases, with 12 bases between. The CDR3 has 15 residues. The CDR3 DNA reads as TGTGCCAGCAGTTTTCGGGGACCTTACCAAGAGACCCAGTACTTC. Its translation: CASSFRGPYQETQYF.

In this sample, this clonotype turned up a few times. The chain links TRBV2 to TRBJ2-7, with 8 positions matching TRBD1. The CDR3 loop spans 15 amino acids. CDR1 and CDR2 (germline): SNHLY, FYNNEI. V lost 4 bases to trimming and J lost 2 bases; unmatched junction nucleotides: 7. The CDR3, as DNA: TGTGCCAGCAGTGCTGGGACAGGAGGAACCTACGAGCAGTACTTC. It yields the protein CASSAGTGGTYEQYF.